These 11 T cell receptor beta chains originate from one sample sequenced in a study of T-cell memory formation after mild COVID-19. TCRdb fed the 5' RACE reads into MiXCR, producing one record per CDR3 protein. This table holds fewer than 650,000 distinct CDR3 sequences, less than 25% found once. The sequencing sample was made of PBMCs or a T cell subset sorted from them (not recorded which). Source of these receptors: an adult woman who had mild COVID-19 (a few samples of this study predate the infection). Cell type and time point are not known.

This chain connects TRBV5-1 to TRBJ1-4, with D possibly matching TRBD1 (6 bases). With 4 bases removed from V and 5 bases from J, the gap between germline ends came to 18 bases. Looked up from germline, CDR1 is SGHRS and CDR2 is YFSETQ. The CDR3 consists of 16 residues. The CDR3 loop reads CASSRDKMSGNEKLFF. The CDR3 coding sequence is TGCGCCAGCAGCCGGGACAAAATGTCGGGAAATGAAAAACTGTTTTTT.

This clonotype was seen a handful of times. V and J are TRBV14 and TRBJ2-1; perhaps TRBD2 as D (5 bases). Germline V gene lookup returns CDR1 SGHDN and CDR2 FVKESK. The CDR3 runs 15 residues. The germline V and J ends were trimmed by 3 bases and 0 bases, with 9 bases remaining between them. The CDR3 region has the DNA TGTGCCAGCAGCCAGGACTTCTCCTCCTACAATGAGCAGTTCTTC. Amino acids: CASSQDFSSYNEQFF. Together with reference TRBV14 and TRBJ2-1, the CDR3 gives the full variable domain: EAGVTQFPSHSVIEKGQTVTLRCDPISGHDNLYWYRRVMGKEIKFLLHFVKESKQDESGMPNNRFLAERTGGTYSTLKVQPAELEDSGVYFCASSQDFSSYNEQFFGPGTRLTVL.

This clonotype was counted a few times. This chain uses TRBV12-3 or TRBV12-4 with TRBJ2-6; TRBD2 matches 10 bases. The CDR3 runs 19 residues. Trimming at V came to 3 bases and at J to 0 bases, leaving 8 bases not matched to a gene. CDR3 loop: CASSFPLAGATSGANVLTF. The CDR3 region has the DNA TGTGCCAGCAGTTTTCCCCTAGCGGGGGCCACCTCTGGGGCCAACGTCCTGACTTTC.

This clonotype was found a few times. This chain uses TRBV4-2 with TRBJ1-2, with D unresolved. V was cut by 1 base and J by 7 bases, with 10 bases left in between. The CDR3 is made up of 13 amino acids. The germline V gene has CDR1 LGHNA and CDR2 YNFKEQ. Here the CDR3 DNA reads TGTGCCAGCAGCCAAGCGTCTGGTATTGGCTACACCTTC. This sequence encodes CASSQASGIGYTF.

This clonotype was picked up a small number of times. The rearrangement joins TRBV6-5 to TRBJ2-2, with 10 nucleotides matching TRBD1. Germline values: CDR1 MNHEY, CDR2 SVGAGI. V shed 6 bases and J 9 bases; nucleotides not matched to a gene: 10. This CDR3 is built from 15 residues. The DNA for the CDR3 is TGTGCCAGCAGGAAACGGGACAGGGGAACGTGGGAGCTGTTTTTT. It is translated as CASRKRDRGTWELFF.

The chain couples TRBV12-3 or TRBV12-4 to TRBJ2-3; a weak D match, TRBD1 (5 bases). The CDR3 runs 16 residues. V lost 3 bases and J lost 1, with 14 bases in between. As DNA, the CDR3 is TGTGCCAGCAGTTTTTCAGGGCGAGGAGGCACAGATACGCAGTATTTT. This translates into CASSFSGRGGTDTQYF.

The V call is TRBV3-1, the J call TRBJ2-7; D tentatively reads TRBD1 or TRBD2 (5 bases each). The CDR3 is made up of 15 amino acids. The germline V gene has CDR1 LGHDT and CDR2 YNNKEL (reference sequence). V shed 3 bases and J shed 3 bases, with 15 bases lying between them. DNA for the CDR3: TGTGCCAGCAGCCAGGGGCGGGCTAGCTGCTACGAGCAGTACTTC. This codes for CASSQGRASCYEQYF.

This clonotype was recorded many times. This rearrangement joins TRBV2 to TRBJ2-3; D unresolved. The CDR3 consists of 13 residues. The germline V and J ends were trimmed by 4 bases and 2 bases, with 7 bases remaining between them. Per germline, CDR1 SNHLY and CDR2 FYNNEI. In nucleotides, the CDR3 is TGTGCCAGCAGTGTTGGGATCACAGATACGCAGTATTTT. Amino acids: CASSVGITDTQYF.

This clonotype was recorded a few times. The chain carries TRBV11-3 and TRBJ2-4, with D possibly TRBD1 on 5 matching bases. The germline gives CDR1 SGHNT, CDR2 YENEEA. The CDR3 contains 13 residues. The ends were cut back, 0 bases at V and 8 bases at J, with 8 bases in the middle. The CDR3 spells CASSLEQGHIQYF. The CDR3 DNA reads TGTGCCAGCAGCTTAGAGCAGGGTCACATTCAGTACTTC.

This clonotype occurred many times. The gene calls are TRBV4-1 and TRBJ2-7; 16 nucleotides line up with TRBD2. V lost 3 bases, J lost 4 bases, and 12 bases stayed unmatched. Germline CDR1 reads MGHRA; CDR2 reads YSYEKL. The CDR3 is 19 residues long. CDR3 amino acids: CASSHPGLAGGPLSYEQYF. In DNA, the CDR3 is TGCGCCAGCAGCCACCCGGGACTAGCGGGGGGGCCCCTCTCGTACGAGCAGTACTTC.

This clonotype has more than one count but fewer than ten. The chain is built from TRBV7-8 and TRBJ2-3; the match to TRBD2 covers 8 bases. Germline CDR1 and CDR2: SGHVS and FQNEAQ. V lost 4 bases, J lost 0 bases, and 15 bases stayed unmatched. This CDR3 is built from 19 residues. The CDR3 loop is CASSYHNSIAGRSTDTQYF. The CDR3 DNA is TGTGCCAGCAGCTACCACAACTCTATAGCGGGAAGGAGCACAGATACGCAGTATTTT. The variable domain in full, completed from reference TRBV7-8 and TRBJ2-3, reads GAGVSQSPRYKVAKRGQDVALRCDPISGHVSLFWYQQALGQGPEFLTYFQNEAQLDKSGLPSDRFFAERPEGSVSTLKIQRTQQEDSAVYLCASSYHNSIAGRSTDTQYFGPGTRLTVL.